This entry is about one TCR beta chain. Constant-region reverse primers amplified full-length variable regions, followed by semi-nested Nested Universal Primer A PCR. In TCRdb, the 5' RACE reads were re-called with MiXCR into one record per CDR3 protein. The data show about 40,000 distinct CDR3 sequences, about 19% seen once. This CDR3 comprises 12 residues. V was cut by 4 bases and J by 3 bases, with 7 bases left in between. CDR1 and CDR2 (germline): SGHRS, YFSETQ. Naive CD4+ cells had CD25+ Tregs removed. The chain carries TRBV5-1 and TRBJ2-5; no clear D. This sequence was found in a female donor with breast cancer. Input material: naive CD4+ T cells sorted from a lymph node. Described subset: naive CD4+ T cells, CD4+CD45RA+CD25-. The CDR3 DNA follows: TGCGCCAGCAGCGACTCGGAAGAGACCCAGTACTTC. Translating gives CASSDSEETQYF.